The 2 T cell receptor beta chains given below trace back to one sample, sequenced in a study of post-analysis software for immune sequencing data. These TCRs are of unknown antigen specificity. Each TCR beta cDNA library carried unique molecular identifiers. TCRdb analysed the PCR reads with MiXCR anew, one entry per CDR3 protein. The sample shows 700,000 to 800,000 distinct CDR3 sequences, 25% to 30% of them seen only once. Study-wide points: Compared with controls, patients had more of about 5 TRBV segments, including TRBV5-6, TRBV5-1 and TRBV20-1.

Sequenced sample: blood. Receptor source: a girl aged 10 to 17 with multiple sclerosis.

This clonotype appeared a few times. This chain links TRBV15 with TRBJ1-1; D possibly corresponds to TRBD1 (5 bases). Trimming removed 5 bases at V and 0 bases at J, with 10 bases between. This CDR3 contains 14 residues. Per the germline V gene, CDR1 is LNHNV and CDR2 is YYDKDF (reference sequence). In nucleotides, the CDR3 is TGTGCCACCAGCTATGGGGGATTGAACACTGAAGCTTTCTTT. Encoded protein: CATSYGGLNTEAFF. Full variable domain (missing parts from reference TRBV15 and TRBJ1-1): DAMVIQNPRYQVTQFGKPVTLSCSQTLNHNVMYWYQQKSSQAPKLLFHYYDKDFNNEADTPDNFQSRRPNTSFCFLDIRSPGLGDTAMYLCATSYGGLNTEAFFGQGTRLTVV.

This clonotype was counted between two and nine times. This chain connects TRBV9 to TRBJ2-7; TRBD1 matches 7 bases. This CDR3 is 14 amino acids long. With V trimmed by 3 bases and J by 3 bases, 6 bases remained unmatched. Per the germline V gene, CDR1 is SGDLS and CDR2 is YYNGEE. CDR3 coding DNA: TGTGCCAGCAGCGCTCGGGGACAGCTCTACGAGCAGTACTTC. The encoded protein is CASSARGQLYEQYF.